Listed below are T cell receptor beta chains from one sample, sequenced in a study of blood T cells in healthy people across ages. TCRdb processed the 5' RACE reads anew with MiXCR; each CDR3 protein has one entry. The table records over 700,000 distinct CDR3 sequences, approximately 25% of them present only once. The sample was also linked to a second study, of T cells of mothers and their children.

Sequencing was done on a sample of blood. Source of these receptors: a boy younger than 18 in good health. The CDR3 runs from the conserved cysteine through the conserved F or W. The order of the fields is D gene, clone size, J gene, V gene, CDR3 protein, CDR3 DNA. A D gene is named only where the DNA matches it firmly. Not every row has a clone size; where given, it reads once, few, many or a size class.

NA,few,TRBJ2-7,TRBV14,CASSQLYRASYEQYF,TGTGCCAGCAGCCAATTGTACAGGGCATCCTACGAGCAGTACTTC
NA,few,TRBJ1-1,TRBV6-1,CASSGDVYTEAFF,TGTGCCAGCAGCGGAGACGTATACACTGAAGCTTTCTTT
TRBD2,NA,TRBJ2-5,TRBV4-2,CASSPLRAGGRYYQETQYF,TGTGCCAGCAGCCCACTAAGGGCGGGGGGGCGTTATTACCAAGAGACCCAGTACTTC
NA,NA,TRBJ1-3,TRBV27,CASSSPGPGNTIYF,TGTGCCAGCAGTTCCCCAGGGCCTGGAAACACCATATATTTT
TRBD1,NA,TRBJ1-5,TRBV6-6,CASSYSRTGNQPQHF,TGTGCCAGCAGTTACTCGCGGACAGGAAATCAGCCCCAGCATTTT
TRBD2,NA,TRBJ2-7,TRBV6-2/TRBV6-3,CASSYPTSGGALYEQYF,TGTGCCAGCAGTTATCCGACTAGCGGGGGGGCCCTCTACGAGCAGTACTTC
NA,NA,TRBJ2-7,TRBV4-3,CASSQDLRPREQYF,TGCGCCAGCAGCCAAGATCTAAGACCCCGCGAGCAGTACTTC
NA,NA,TRBJ2-3,TRBV4-1,CASSQDGPEDSTDTQYF,TGCGCCAGCAGCCAAGATGGGCCGGAAGACAGCACAGATACGCAGTATTTT
TRBD2,few,TRBJ2-1,TRBV7-3,CASSPIGLAGVRDEQFF,TGTGCCAGCAGCCCAATCGGACTAGCGGGAGTTAGGGATGAGCAGTTCTTC
NA,NA,TRBJ2-1,TRBV14,CASSQEVGGYEQFF,TGTGCCAGCAGCCAAGAAGTCGGGGGTTATGAGCAGTTCTTC
NA,few,TRBJ1-2,TRBV7-9,CASSLMEGLPYGYTF,TGTGCCAGCAGCTTAATGGAGGGGCTACCCTATGGCTACACCTTC
NA,few,TRBJ1-1,TRBV29-1,CSVVVRNTEAFF,TGCAGCGTTGTAGTCCGAAACACTGAAGCTTTCTTT